Described below is a single T cell receptor beta chain sequence and its context. This sample is part of a study of blood T cell repertoires in COVID-19. Study-wide background: Both acute and convalescent COVID-19 samples were obtained from the United States, Italy and Spain. PBMCs, B-cell-depleted T cells, or T cells were the source of the cDNA or gDNA that made up the material.

The CDR3 length is 15 residues. Trimming shortened V by 6 bases and J by 2 bases, and 17 bases separated the two germline ends. Germline V lookup: CDR1 MNHEY, CDR2 SVGAGI. Original analysis: Researchers report that nucleated cell counts were estimated from reference gene primer amplification. Clones were read by immunoSEQ multiplex PCR, and TCRdb kept only the in-frame ones, dropping some. The DNA gave D and trimming, while V, J and clone size come from that table. Seen here are 120,000 or so clones, around nine tenths observed once, and the top ten hold around 7.3%. The gene calls are TRBV6-5 and TRBJ2-7, with D perhaps matching TRBD2 (5 bases). The origin of this receptor is a man aged 45-65 years with acute or convalescent COVID-19. The specimen sequenced was peripheral blood. The CDR3, as DNA: TGTGCCAGCAGGCGAGGGAATGTAGAACCCTACGAGCAGTACTTC. Its protein product is CASRRGNVEPYEQYF.